Detailed here is one T cell receptor (beta chain). The entry originates in a study of blood T cell repertoires in COVID-19. Whole-study context: Sites in the United States, Italy and Spain provided acute and convalescent COVID-19 samples. T cells, B-cell-depleted T cells, or PBMCs supplied cDNA or gDNA.

V dropped 4 bases and J dropped 4; count of bases not matched to a gene: 5. Germline V gene sequence: CDR1 KGHDR, CDR2 SFDVKD. The CDR3 has 15 residues. The authors' processing: The authors estimated nucleated cell counts from reference gene primer amplification. Assay: immunoSEQ multiplex PCR; the TCRdb copy retains only in-frame clones and omits some. The DNA was the basis for D and trimming; V, J and clone size are from that table. The top ten clones hold about 0.54% of a sample with roughly 190,000 clones, 90% of them seen once. The sequencing input was peripheral blood. The clonotype comes from a man aged 50-60 years with acute or convalescent COVID-19. This rearrangement joins TRBV24-1 to TRBJ2-3; TRBD2 matches at 9 bases. CDR3 coding DNA: TGTGCCACCAGTGACATTAGCGGGGGCCCAGATACGCAGTATTTT. Its translation: CATSDISGGPDTQYF.